These T cell receptor beta chains were read from a single sample in a study of blood T cell repertoires in COVID-19. The data were produced by immunoSEQ multiplex PCR, yet TCRdb's version contains in-frame clones alone and is incomplete. The sample holds under 150,000 clones, approximately 88% seen once. The material sequenced was peripheral blood. The receptors come from a man between 70 and 80 years old with active COVID-19. Each CDR3 is given with its conserved first and last residue. D genes are given only for firm matches. Clone size is stated in some rows and not others, as once, few, many or a class when expanded.

clone_size	j_call	d_call	v_call	cdr3_nt	cdr3_aa
-	TRBJ2-7	TRBD1	TRBV10-2	TGCGCCAGCATAGAAGTGGGACAGAACTCCTACGAGCAGTACTTC	CASIEVGQNSYEQYF
few	TRBJ2-7	-	TRBV10-3	TGTGCCATCAAGGAAATGGACAGCTCCTACGAGCAGTACTTC	CAIKEMDSSYEQYF
few	TRBJ1-2	TRBD1	TRBV5-6	TGTGCCAGCGCAACCCGGGACAGGGTTTTTGGCTACACCTTC	CASATRDRVFGYTF
-	TRBJ1-1	-	TRBV11-1	TGTGCCAGCAGCCCTATTACCGGTTACACTGAAGCTTTCTTT	CASSPITGYTEAFF
-	TRBJ2-7	TRBD2	TRBV7-9	TGTGCCAGCAGCCAGGGACTAGGGGCCGAGCAGTACTTC	CASSQGLGAEQYF
-	TRBJ1-4	-	TRBV5-5	TGTGCCAGCAGCTTTTGGCAGGGGAATGAAAAACTGTTTTTT	CASSFWQGNEKLFF
-	TRBJ2-5	TRBD2	TRBV5-1	TGCGCCAGCAGCTTAGGGGCGGCGCGGGAGGCCGGGGAGACCCAGTACTTC	CASSLGAAREAGETQYF
few	TRBJ2-7	-	TRBV15	TGTGCCACCAGCAGCGAGGGGGTGAGCTCCTACGAGCAGTACTTC	CATSSEGVSSYEQYF
-	TRBJ2-7	-	TRBV5-1	TGCGCCAGCAGCTTGGTAGGGGACACTGTCTACGAGCAGTACTTC	CASSLVGDTVYEQYF
-	TRBJ2-6	TRBD2	TRBV7-2	TGTGCCAGCAGCTTAGCTCCGGGAGGGTCTGGGGCCAACGTCCTGACTTTC	CASSLAPGGSGANVLTF
few	TRBJ1-3	-	TRBV6-1	TGTGCCAGCAGTGAAGGACAGATCTCTGGAAACACCATATATTTT	CASSEGQISGNTIYF
-	TRBJ1-1	-	TRBV3-1/TRBV3-2	TGTGCCAGCAGCCAAGGACAGGCGAACACTGAAGCTTTCTTT	CASSQGQANTEAFF
-	TRBJ2-1	TRBD2	TRBV30	TGTGCCTGGAGTCCCAGCGGGACCTACAATGAGCAGTTCTTC	CAWSPSGTYNEQFF
-	TRBJ1-6	TRBD1	TRBV28	TGTGCCAGCAGTTTAGACAGGGCTTCACCCCTCCACTTT	CASSLDRASPLHF
-	TRBJ2-7	TRBD1	TRBV28	TGTGCCAGCAGCCTCCCTGGGACAGGGGGTTACGAGCAGTACTTC	CASSLPGTGGYEQYF
-	TRBJ2-7	-	TRBV19	TGTGCCAGTAGGGAGACAGGATTCTCCTACGAGCAGTACTTC	CASRETGFSYEQYF
-	TRBJ1-2	TRBD1	TRBV28	TGTGCCAGCACCCCGGACAGGATCCAGGGCTACACCTTC	CASTPDRIQGYTF
-	TRBJ1-5	-	TRBV18	TGTGCCAGCTCACCACCCACGACGGGGGGCGGAATTCAGCCCCAGCATTTT	CASSPPTTGGGIQPQHF
once	TRBJ2-7	-	TRBV18	TGTGCCAGCTCACCCCCCGGGACTCCCTCCTACGAGCAGTACTTC	CASSPPGTPSYEQYF
-	TRBJ1-4	-	TRBV21-1	TGTGCCAGCATTCAGGGGGCGGGTGAAAAACTGTTTTTT	CASIQGAGEKLFF
-	TRBJ2-7	TRBD1	TRBV5-8	TGTGCCAGCAGCTTCGGACAGGGGGTCTACGAGCAGTACTTC	CASSFGQGVYEQYF
-	TRBJ2-5	-	TRBV18	TGTGCCAGCGCCCCGAGGGCTGGCCAAGAGACCCAGTACTTC	CASAPRAGQETQYF
-	TRBJ1-1	-	TRBV6-5	TGTGCCAGCAGTTACTCGATGGCAGGCGAAGCTTTCTTT	CASSYSMAGEAFF
few	TRBJ2-1	TRBD2	TRBV27	TGTGCCAGCTCTGGGAGGGGCGGTCGTTACAATGAGCAGTTCTTC	CASSGRGGRYNEQFF
-	TRBJ1-2	-	TRBV9	TGTGCCAGCAGCGTAAGGGACACAAACTATGGCTACACCTTC	CASSVRDTNYGYTF
-	TRBJ2-1	TRBD2	TRBV24-1	TGTGCCACCAGTGATTTAGTGGCTAGCGGCTACAATGAGCAGTTCTTC	CATSDLVASGYNEQFF
-	TRBJ2-6	-	TRBV10-3	TGTGCCATCAGTACGGGGGCTGGGGCCAACGTCCTGACTTTC	CAISTGAGANVLTF
-	TRBJ2-5	-	TRBV5-1	TGCGCCAGCAGCTCCCAACAGGGCCCAGAGACCCAGTACTTC	CASSSQQGPETQYF
-	TRBJ2-3	TRBD1	TRBV10-3	TGTGCCATCAGCGACAGGGCTGATACGCAGTATTTT	CAISDRADTQYF
-	TRBJ2-7	TRBD2	TRBV5-1	TGCGCCAGCAGCTTCATAGCGGGAGCAACGGGGGAGCAGTACTTC	CASSFIAGATGEQYF
-	TRBJ2-1	TRBD1	TRBV6-5	TGTGCCAGCAGAGGACAGGGCTACAATGAGCAGTTCTTC	CASRGQGYNEQFF
-	TRBJ2-2	-	TRBV24-1	TGTGCCACCAGTGATTTACTGGGACAGAACACCGGGGAGCTGTTTTTT	CATSDLLGQNTGELFF
-	TRBJ2-7	TRBD1	TRBV7-2	TGTGCCAGCAGCTGGACCCCGGGACAGAGATACGAGCAGTACTTC	CASSWTPGQRYEQYF
once	TRBJ1-5	TRBD1	TRBV7-9	TGTGCCAGCAGCTTGGGGGGACAGGGCGATCAGCCCCAGCATTTT	CASSLGGQGDQPQHF
-	TRBJ2-1	TRBD2	TRBV3-1/TRBV3-2	TGTGCCAGCAGCCCCAGCGGGGAACGCAATGAGCAGTTCTTC	CASSPSGERNEQFF
-	TRBJ1-2	TRBD1	TRBV28	TGTGCCAGCAGTCTCGGACAGGGGGGGAAAGGCTACACCTTC	CASSLGQGGKGYTF
-	TRBJ1-6	TRBD1	TRBV5-6	TGTGCCAGCAGCCGACGTGGGACAGGGGGATCACCCCTCCACTTT	CASSRRGTGGSPLHF
-	TRBJ1-1	-	TRBV7-2	TGTGCCAGCAGCTTAGGAGCTGGGAACACTGAAGCTTTCTTT	CASSLGAGNTEAFF
-	TRBJ2-7	-	TRBV5-8	TGTGCCAGCAGCCTCCGGGACGGACAGTCCTACGAGCAGTACTTC	CASSLRDGQSYEQYF
-	TRBJ2-2	-	TRBV11-1	TGTGCCAGCAGCTTAAAAACTTCGGGGGACGCCGGGGAGCTGTTTTTT	CASSLKTSGDAGELFF
-	TRBJ2-1	TRBD2	TRBV6-2/TRBV6-3	TGTGCCAGCAGTTTAACTAGCGGGAGCGGGTATGAGCAGTTCTTC	CASSLTSGSGYEQFF
-	TRBJ2-3	-	TRBV24-1	TGTGCCACCGCCGAGGCCCCTAGTACGCAGTATTTT	CATAEAPSTQYF